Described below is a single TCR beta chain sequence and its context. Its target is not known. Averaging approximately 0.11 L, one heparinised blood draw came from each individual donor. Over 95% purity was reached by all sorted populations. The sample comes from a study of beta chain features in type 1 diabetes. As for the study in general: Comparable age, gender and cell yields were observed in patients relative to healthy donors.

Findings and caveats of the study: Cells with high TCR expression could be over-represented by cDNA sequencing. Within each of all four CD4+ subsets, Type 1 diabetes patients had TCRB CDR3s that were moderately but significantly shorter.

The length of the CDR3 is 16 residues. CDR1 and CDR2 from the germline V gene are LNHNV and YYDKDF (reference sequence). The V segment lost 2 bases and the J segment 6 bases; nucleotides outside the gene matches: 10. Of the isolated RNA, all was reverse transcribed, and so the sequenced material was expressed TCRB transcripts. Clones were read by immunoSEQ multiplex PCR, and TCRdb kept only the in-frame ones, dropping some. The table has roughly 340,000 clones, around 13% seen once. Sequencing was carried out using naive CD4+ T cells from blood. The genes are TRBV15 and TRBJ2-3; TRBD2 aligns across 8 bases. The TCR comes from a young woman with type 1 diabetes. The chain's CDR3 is CATSRRLASTMDTQYF. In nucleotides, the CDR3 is TGTGCCACCAGCAGAAGACTAGCGAGCACCATGGATACGCAGTATTTT.